This record concerns one TCR beta chain sequence. This specimen belongs to a study of cytomegalovirus exposure and HLA in healthy donors. As for the donors, each was a healthy bone marrow donor. Germline CDR1 WNHNN, CDR2 SYGVQD (reference sequence). V was clipped by 4 bases and J by 8 bases; unmatched bases: 8. The CDR3 has 14 residues. Use of 60 Vbeta and 13 Jbeta primers characterized the PCR. Clones were read by immunoSEQ multiplex PCR, and TCRdb kept only the in-frame ones, dropping some. Seen in this sample are approximately 110,000 clones; the ten most common clones hold 3.6%. This chain connects TRBV10-1 to TRBJ2-1, with 7 bases aligning to TRBD2. This clonotype originated in a man younger than 30 in good health and CMV-seronegative. Sequencing was performed on PBMCs. CDR3 sequence: CASSGGGLPDEQFF. Here the CDR3 DNA reads TGCGCCAGCAGTGGGGGGGGACTTCCCGATGAGCAGTTCTTC.